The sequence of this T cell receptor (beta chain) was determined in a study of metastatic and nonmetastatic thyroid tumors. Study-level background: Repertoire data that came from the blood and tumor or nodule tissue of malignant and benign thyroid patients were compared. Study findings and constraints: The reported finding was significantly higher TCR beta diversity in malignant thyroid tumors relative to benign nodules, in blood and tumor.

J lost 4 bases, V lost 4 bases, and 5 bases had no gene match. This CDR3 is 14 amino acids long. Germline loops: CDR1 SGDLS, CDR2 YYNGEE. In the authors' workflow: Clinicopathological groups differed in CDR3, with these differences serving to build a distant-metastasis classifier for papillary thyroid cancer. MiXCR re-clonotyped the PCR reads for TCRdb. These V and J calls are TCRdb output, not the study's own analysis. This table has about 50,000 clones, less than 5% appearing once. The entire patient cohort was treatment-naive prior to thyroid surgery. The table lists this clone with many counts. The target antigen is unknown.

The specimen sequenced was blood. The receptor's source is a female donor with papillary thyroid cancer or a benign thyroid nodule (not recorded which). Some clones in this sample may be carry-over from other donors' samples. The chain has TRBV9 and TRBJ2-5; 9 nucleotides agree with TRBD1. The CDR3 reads CASSQTGGSETQYF. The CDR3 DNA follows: TGTGCCAGCAGCCAGACAGGGGGATCAGAGACCCAGTACTTC.